Included here is one T cell receptor beta chain sequence, with context. Mouse gene names apply. Read data end 1 residue before the CDR3 end; the end is taken from the germline J gene. From germline, CDR1 is KGHTA and CDR2 FQNQQP. The CDR3 has 14 residues. The data originate from a study of tissue T cells after allogeneic stem cell transplantation. TCRbeta CDR3 was sequenced at survey depth with template counts. Produced via immunoSEQ multiplex PCR; TCRdb's table is partial and in-frame only. The sample consists of approximately 1,300 clones, less than 65% of them appearing once. The time point here: mouse harvest day 7 after allogeneic transplant. Tail vein injection delivered 10^7 T-cell-depleted bone marrow cells and 10^6 splenic CD5+ T cells.

This chain uses TRBV23 with TRBJ1-1; the DNA was not compared with TRBD1, the D call given in the table. Source material: liver tissue. The sequence was collected from a female BALB/c mouse given C57BL/6 T cells with graft-versus-host disease after an allogeneic hematopoietic cell transplant. This CDR3 is CSSSQDRANTEVFF. The sequenced part of the CDR3 DNA is TGCTCCAGCAGTCAGGACAGAGCAAACACAGAAGTCTTC.